These 18 T cell receptor beta chains were all obtained from the same sample, sequenced in a study of Ad26.COV2.S vaccination and SARS-CoV-2 variants. Treatment reported: some 20 received Ad26.COV2.S at low or high dose, single or two shots; about five received placebo; per-sample allocation not given. Collection of the samples took place on day 63 after the first injection of vaccine or placebo. The data were produced by immunoSEQ multiplex PCR, yet TCRdb's version contains in-frame clones alone and is incomplete. This sample has more than 350,000 clones; around nine tenths occur once, and the top ten carry 10% to 15%. The sample here was peripheral blood, taken in a trial of Ad26.COV2.S vaccine versus placebo. These receptors all stem from a person between 18 and 60 years old who received the Ad26.COV2.S COVID-19 vaccine or a placebo.

This rearrangement joins TRBV5-4 to TRBJ2-7; 9 bases fit TRBD1. V trimming: 5 bases; J trimming: 5 bases; junction bases outside the gene matches: 11. The germline V gene has CDR1 SGHNT and CDR2 YYREEE (reference sequence). The CDR3 runs 15 residues. The CDR3 spells CASRPYGTGSHEQYF. For the CDR3, the DNA is TGTGCCAGCAGACCTTACGGGACAGGGAGTCACGAGCAGTACTTC.

This chain links TRBV7-2 with TRBJ1-4; D unclear. Trimming took off 4 bases at V and 4 bases at J, with 10 bases between the two ends. This CDR3 region has 14 residues. Germline CDR1 reads SGHTA; CDR2 reads FQGNSA. The CDR3 region has the DNA TGTGCCAGCAGCTCGGACGGGTATAATGAAAAACTGTTTTTT. This gives the protein CASSSDGYNEKLFF. The whole variable domain, filled in from reference TRBV7-2 and TRBJ1-4, reads GAGVSQSPSNKVTEKGKDVELRCDPISGHTALYWYRQSLGQGLEFLIYFQGNSAPDKSGLPSDRFSAERTGGSVSTLTIQRTQQEDSAVYLCASSSDGYNEKLFFGSGTQLSVL.

The rearrangement joins TRBV6-2 or TRBV6-3 to TRBJ2-5; 8 positions match TRBD1. Germline lookup yields CDR1 MNHEY and CDR2 SVGEGT. The J segment lost 5 bases and the V segment lost 5 bases, leaving 7 bases of the junction unmatched. This CDR3 comprises 14 residues. In nucleotides, the CDR3 is TGTGCCAGCAGTCGACAGGGGACGAGGGAGACCCAGTACTTC. This sequence encodes CASSRQGTRETQYF.

J is TRBJ2-3 and V is TRBV27, with 11 positions matching TRBD2. CDR1 and CDR2 (germline): MNHEY, SMNVEV (reference sequence). This CDR3 region has 14 residues. V shed 5 bases, J shed 7 bases, and the junction held 5 bases outside the gene matches. The CDR3 spells CASSGLAGGYTQYF. CDR3 sequence (DNA): TGTGCCAGCAGTGGGCTAGCGGGAGGATATACGCAGTATTTT.

The chain links TRBV4-3 to TRBJ1-1; maybe TRBD1 (6 bases). The CDR3 runs 17 residues. The ends were cut back, 1 base at V and 1 base at J, with 16 bases in the middle. Germline CDR1 LGHNA, CDR2 YSLEER. The CDR3 loop reads CASSQGLGGRPNTEAFF. In DNA, the CDR3 is TGCGCCAGCAGCCAAGGTTTAGGGGGTCGACCGAACACTGAAGCTTTCTTT.

The chain employs TRBV19 and TRBJ2-7; D is tentatively TRBD1 or TRBD2 (5 bases each). Trimming removed 5 bases from V and 4 bases from J, with 15 bases in between. Germline V gene data show CDR1 as LNHDA and CDR2 as SQIVND (reference sequence). This CDR3 region has 14 residues. The CDR3 is CASSAPGRNYEQYF. The CDR3 coding sequence is TGTGCCAGTAGTGCTCCGGGACGGAATTACGAGCAGTACTTC.

The CDR3 is CASSVDRDHQPQHF. The CDR3, as DNA: TGTGCCAGCAGTGTTGACAGGGACCATCAGCCCCAGCATTTT. The chain has TRBV2 and TRBJ1-5; 7 nucleotides align to TRBD1. The CDR3 is made up of 14 amino acids. Germline CDR1 is SNHLY and CDR2 is FYNNEI. The J segment lost 5 bases and the V segment lost 4 bases, leaving 5 bases of the junction unmatched.

This sequence joins TRBV7-2 and TRBJ2-7, with D perhaps TRBD1 (7 bases). Trimming stripped 1 base from V and 5 bases from J, with 12 bases between. Germline loops: CDR1 SGHTA, CDR2 FQGNSA. The CDR3 contains 14 residues. Written as DNA, the CDR3 is TGTGCCAGCAGCTTAGGGCAGGGGGGCAACGAGCAGTACTTC. Its translation is CASSLGQGGNEQYF. Based on the CDR3 plus reference TRBV7-2 and TRBJ2-7, the full variable domain is GAGVSQSPSNKVTEKGKDVELRCDPISGHTALYWYRQSLGQGLEFLIYFQGNSAPDKSGLPSDRFSAERTGGSVSTLTIQRTQQEDSAVYLCASSLGQGGNEQYFGPGTRLTVT.

V and J are TRBV6-1 and TRBJ1-3; D unclear. Per germline, CDR1 MNHNS and CDR2 SASEGT. V was clipped by 1 base and J by 0 bases, with 7 bases between them. This CDR3 comprises 15 residues. CDR3 protein: CASSEGRSSGNTIYF. Written as DNA, the CDR3 is TGTGCCAGCAGTGAAGGCAGGAGCTCTGGAAACACCATATATTTT.

V usage is TRBV30 and J usage is TRBJ2-7, with D possibly TRBD1 on 5 matching bases. Looked up from germline, CDR1 is GTSNPN and CDR2 is SVGIG (reference sequence). Trimming removed 5 bases from V and 2 bases from J, with 13 bases in between. The CDR3 spans 13 residues. DNA of the CDR3: TGTGCCTGGGCGCTTACAGGCCCCTACGAGCAGTACTTC. It yields the protein CAWALTGPYEQYF. Variable domain in full (rest from reference TRBV30 and TRBJ2-7): SQTIHQWPATLVQPVGSPLSLECTVEGTSNPNLYWYRQAAGRGLQLLFYSVGIGQISSEVPQNLSASRPQDRQFILSSKKLLLSDSGFYLCAWALTGPYEQYFGPGTRLTVT.

The J gene is TRBJ2-3, the V gene TRBV2; possibly TRBD2 for D (6 bases). This CDR3 comprises 15 residues. CDR1 SNHLY and CDR2 FYNNEI come from the germline V gene. Deletions cut 6 bases from V and 4 bases from J, with 17 bases between. The CDR3 reads CASSPTGVWADTQYF. The CDR3 DNA reads as TGTGCCAGCAGCCCCACGGGAGTATGGGCAGATACGCAGTATTTT.

The J gene is TRBJ2-1, the V gene TRBV24-1; 11 bases fit TRBD2. V lost 5 bases and J lost 5; bases outside the gene matches: 7. The length of the CDR3 is 16 residues. Per germline, CDR1 KGHDR and CDR2 SFDVKD. The CDR3 sequence: CATSAPGLAVNNEQFF. The CDR3, as DNA: TGTGCCACCAGTGCCCCGGGACTAGCGGTTAACAATGAGCAGTTCTTC.

This chain joins TRBV18 and TRBJ2-7; D remains unclear. This CDR3 spans 12 amino acids. Trimming shortened V by 6 bases and J by 6 bases, and 12 bases separated the two germline ends. Germline V gene data show CDR1 as KGHSH and CDR2 as LQKENI. The chain's CDR3 is CASSPTPSEQYF. CDR3 DNA sequence: TGTGCCAGCTCCCCCACCCCTAGCGAGCAGTACTTC.

The J gene is TRBJ2-2, the V gene TRBV19; 8 bases fit TRBD2. Germline V gene data show CDR1 as LNHDA and CDR2 as SQIVND (reference sequence). V was clipped by 7 bases and J by 6 bases; unmatched bases: 10. The CDR3 consists of 15 residues. CDR3 bases: TGTGCCAGTACCCCGACTAGCGTCTGGGCCGGGGAGCTGTTTTTT. This sequence encodes CASTPTSVWAGELFF.

The rearrangement uses TRBV4-3 and TRBJ2-5; the D gene is possibly TRBD1 (5 bases). Trimming stripped 1 base from V and 0 bases from J, with 6 bases between. The CDR3 spans 14 residues. The germline CDR1 and CDR2 sequences are LGHNA and YSLEER. CDR3 DNA sequence: TGCGCCAGCAGCCAAGGACAGTACCAAGAGACCCAGTACTTC. The encoded protein is CASSQGQYQETQYF.

The rearrangement uses TRBV7-3 and TRBJ1-2; D not certain. CDR1 SGHTA and CDR2 FQGTGA come from the germline V gene. The length of the CDR3 is 15 residues. Trimming removed 0 bases at V and 0 bases at J, with 8 bases between. The CDR3 is CASSLTLSANYGYTF. Here the CDR3 DNA reads TGTGCCAGCAGCTTAACGCTTTCAGCTAACTATGGCTACACCTTC.

The chain uses TRBV27 and TRBJ1-1; D possibly corresponds to TRBD1 (5 bases). CDR3 length: 14 residues. V dropped 0 bases and J dropped 8 bases, with 13 bases sitting between them. Germline CDR1 is MNHEY and CDR2 is SMNVEV (reference sequence). The CDR3 coding sequence is TGTGCCAGCAGTTTATCGGGGCTGTTGACGGAAGCTTTCTTT. Translation: CASSLSGLLTEAFF.

The chain has TRBV7-9 and TRBJ1-2, with D tentatively TRBD1 (6 bases). Trimming left V 0 bases short and J 6 bases short, with 11 bases between. Germline V gene lookup returns CDR1 SEHNR and CDR2 FQNEAQ (reference sequence). The CDR3 sequence is 14 residues long. CDR3 loop: CASSLALGANGYTF. CDR3 in DNA: TGTGCCAGCAGCTTAGCGTTGGGGGCCAATGGCTACACCTTC.